Following are 7 T cell receptor beta chains from one sample sequenced in a study of shared clonotypes between healthy human individuals. Some clones are missing from TCRdb's copy, which holds only in-frame ones; the method was immunoSEQ multiplex PCR. The repertoire holds roughly 2 million clones, with 90% to 95% as singletons. Material: naive CD4+ T cells sorted from blood. As to subset: CD45RA+ positively selected. The source is a man aged 18 to 30 in good health.

This chain links TRBV2 with TRBJ2-1; 14 bases match TRBD2. The CDR3 covers 15 residues. With V trimmed by 5 bases and J by 9 bases, 6 bases remained unmatched. Germline loops: CDR1 SNHLY, CDR2 FYNNEI. CDR3 protein: CASSLTSGGASEQFF. The DNA for the CDR3 is TGTGCCAGCAGTCTGACTAGCGGGGGGGCCTCTGAGCAGTTCTTC.

V usage is TRBV19 and J usage is TRBJ1-6; D call uncertain. Between the trimmed V and J ends, which lost 11 bases and 0 bases, there was a span of 11 bases. Germline V gene sequence: CDR1 LNHDA, CDR2 SQIVND (reference sequence). This CDR3 spans 14 amino acids. The CDR3 sequence: CAGRGSSYNSPLHF. The CDR3 DNA is TGTGCCGGCAGAGGGAGCTCCTATAATTCACCCCTCCACTTT.

The gene calls are TRBV6-5 and TRBJ1-4, with D unclear. In germline, CDR1 is MNHEY, CDR2 SVGAGI. The V gene lost 2 bases and the J gene lost 7 bases, with 8 bases spanning the gap. The length of the CDR3 is 13 residues. CDR3 amino acids: CASSYRDSEKLFF. CDR3 nucleotide sequence: TGTGCCAGCAGTTACAGGGATAGTGAAAAACTGTTTTTT.

This clone occurred once. V is TRBV7-9 and J is TRBJ2-5; 10 bases agree with TRBD2. The CDR3 runs to 16 residues. V lost 5 bases to trimming and J lost 4 bases; unmatched junction nucleotides: 10. Germline V gene sequence: CDR1 SEHNR, CDR2 FQNEAQ (reference sequence). The CDR3 here is CASSLISGGAAETQYF. The DNA for the CDR3 is TGTGCCAGCAGCCTCATAAGCGGGGGGGCAGCAGAGACCCAGTACTTC. Looking up the rest from reference TRBV7-9 and TRBJ2-5 gives the full variable domain: DTGVSQNPRHKITKRGQNVTFRCDPISEHNRLYWYRQTLGQGPEFLTYFQNEAQLEKSRLLSDRFSAERPKGSFSTLEIQRTEQGDSAMYLCASSLISGGAAETQYFGPGTRLLVL.

The chain links TRBV10-3 to TRBJ1-3; TRBD1 agrees at 7 bases. This CDR3 is built from 16 residues. CDR1 is ENHRY and CDR2 is SYGVKD in the germline V gene. V lost 3 bases and J lost 0; bases outside the gene matches: 5. The CDR3 sequence is CAISEGQASSGNTIYF. The CDR3, as DNA: TGTGCCATCAGTGAAGGACAGGCTAGCTCTGGAAACACCATATATTTT.

This rearrangement joins TRBV10-3 to TRBJ2-5, with D tentatively TRBD2 (5 bases). V lost 10 bases to trimming and J lost 2 bases, with 14 bases between them. Per germline, CDR1 ENHRY and CDR2 SYGVKD. CDR3 length equals 13 residues. The CDR3 spells CATRRPLQETQYF. In DNA form, the CDR3 reads TGTGCCACACGGAGGCCGCTTCAAGAGACCCAGTACTTC.

Only one count was recorded for this clone. The CDR3 here is CASSQDPGKNTGELFF. As DNA, the CDR3 is TGCGCCAGCAGCCAAGATCCGGGTAAGAACACCGGGGAGCTGTTTTTT. The chain has TRBV4-1 and TRBJ2-2; D not certain. The germline CDR1 and CDR2 sequences are MGHRA and YSYEKL. The CDR3 is made up of 16 amino acids. V was pared by 0 bases and J by 1 base, with 9 bases between.